This TCR beta chain was sequenced in a study of early T cells in non-severe SARS-CoV-2 infection. Background on the study: With bulk RNA from unsorted whole blood as input, sequencing yielded unpaired chains.

The V end lost 6 bases, the J end lost 7 bases, and 22 bases lay between the germline ends. CDR3 length: 16 amino acids. CDR1 and CDR2 from the germline V gene are MNHNY and SVGAGI (reference sequence). MiXCR, applied by TCRdb to the 5' RACE reads, yields one record per CDR3 protein. This sample yields some 77,000 distinct CDR3 sequences, of which 12% are seen a single time; roughly a sixth belongs to the top ten. The sequences come from whole blood, collected at baseline. This clonotype originated in an adult who was a healthcare worker with PCR-confirmed SARS-CoV-2 infection or an uninfected control (not recorded which). The donor label of this sample is uncertain. The gene calls are TRBV6-6 and TRBJ2-4, with D perhaps matching TRBD1 (6 bases). CDR3 loop: CASRPQGTLEANIQYF. The CDR3 region has the DNA TGTGCCAGCAGACCACAGGGCACCCTGGAAGCTAACATTCAGTACTTC.